Listed here are 25 T cell receptor beta chains from one sample, sequenced in a study of Ad26.COV2.S vaccination and SARS-CoV-2 variants. Repertoires were generated with immunoSEQ multiplex PCR, while TCRdb's copy carries only in-frame clones and drops some. This table holds about 500,000 clones, roughly 87% found once. Treatment of the sample: 15 to 20 received Ad26.COV2.S at low or high dose, single or two shots; roughly five received placebo; per-sample allocation not given. Sampling was performed 63 days after the first vaccine or placebo injection. The sample in question was peripheral blood, obtained in a trial of Ad26.COV2.S vaccine versus placebo. All receptors derive from a person aged 18-60 years who received the Ad26.COV2.S COVID-19 vaccine or a placebo.

The rearrangement joins TRBV15 to TRBJ2-6; 8 positions agree with TRBD2. V lost 0 bases to trimming and J lost 3 bases; unmatched junction nucleotides: 4. Germline lookup yields CDR1 LNHNV and CDR2 YYDKDF (reference sequence). The CDR3 has 17 residues. The DNA of the CDR3 is TGTGCCACCAGCAGAGATCCGGCGGGGGGTGGGGCCAACGTCCTGACTTTC. It is translated as CATSRDPAGGGANVLTF. The complete variable domain, with remaining parts taken from reference TRBV15 and TRBJ2-6, reads DAMVIQNPRYQVTQFGKPVTLSCSQTLNHNVMYWYQQKSSQAPKLLFHYYDKDFNNEADTPDNFQSRRPNTSFCFLDIRSPGLGDTAMYLCATSRDPAGGGANVLTFGAGSRLTVL.

The count of this clone is one. This rearrangement joins TRBV15 to TRBJ1-5; D is ambiguous. Germline CDR1 reads LNHNV; CDR2 reads YYDKDF (reference sequence). The CDR3 is 12 amino acids. V gave up 3 bases and J gave up 7 bases, with 7 bases separating them. The CDR3 loop is CATSSTSQPQHF. The CDR3 DNA follows: TGTGCCACCAGCAGCACAAGCCAGCCCCAGCATTTT.

J is TRBJ2-7 and V is TRBV3-1 (or the pseudogene TRBV3-2), with D possibly matching TRBD1 (6 bases). V lost 0 bases to trimming and J lost 3 bases, with 15 bases between them. CDR1 and CDR2 (germline): LGHDT, YNNKEL (reference sequence). CDR3 length: 16 residues. CDR3 amino acids: CASSQDLRGQYYEQYF. CDR3 in DNA: TGTGCCAGCAGCCAAGATCTTCGTGGACAGTACTACGAGCAGTACTTC.

Here the CDR3 reads CASKLGGGSYNEQFF. The CDR3 DNA reads TGTGCCAGCAAATTGGGCGGGGGATCCTACAATGAGCAGTTCTTC. The V gene is TRBV27, the J gene TRBJ2-1, with 7 positions matching TRBD2. The V segment lost 7 bases and the J segment 1 base; nucleotides outside the gene matches: 7. The CDR3 is made up of 15 amino acids. The germline V gene has CDR1 MNHEY and CDR2 SMNVEV (reference sequence).

The chain links TRBV9 to TRBJ2-1, with D perhaps assigned TRBD1 or TRBD2 (5 bases each). The V end was cut by 4 bases, the J end by 9 bases, with 20 bases between. The CDR3 spans 15 residues. Germline CDR1 is SGDLS and CDR2 is YYNGEE. The CDR3 protein is CASSPSAASRGEQFF. The CDR3 DNA follows: TGTGCCAGCAGCCCCAGTGCAGCGTCGAGGGGTGAGCAGTTCTTC.

The V call is TRBV6-5, the J call TRBJ1-5; no definite D call. The ends were cut back, 2 bases at V and 0 bases at J, with 5 bases in the middle. The V gene's germline CDR1 is MNHEY and CDR2 SVGAGI. This CDR3 contains 14 residues. The CDR3 DNA sequence: TGTGCCAGCAGTTACCAGTATAGCAATCAGCCCCAGCATTTT. It codes for CASSYQYSNQPQHF.

The genes are TRBV5-1 and TRBJ2-1, with TRBD2 identical over 10 bases. CDR3 size: 16 residues. Germline values: CDR1 SGHRS, CDR2 YFSETQ. The trim removed 6 bases at V and 5 bases at J, leaving 11 bases unmatched. The CDR3 loop reads CASTWASGGQNNEQFF. CDR3 coding DNA: TGCGCCAGCACTTGGGCTAGCGGGGGACAAAACAATGAGCAGTTCTTC. The full variable domain, rest sourced from reference TRBV5-1 and TRBJ2-1, is KAGVTQTPRYLIKTRGQQVTLSCSPISGHRSVSWYQQTPGQGLQFLFEYFSETQRNKGNFPGRFSGRQFSNSRSEMNVSTLELGDSALYLCASTWASGGQNNEQFFGPGTRLTVL.

The J gene is TRBJ1-5, the V gene TRBV19, with 7 bases matching TRBD1. This CDR3 is 16 amino acids long. Germline V CDR1 and CDR2: LNHDA, SQIVND (reference sequence). Germline trimming cut 5 bases from V and 7 bases from J; bases unmatched to any gene: 14. This CDR3 reads CASSPGQAYMGQPQHF. The CDR3 nucleotides are TGTGCCAGTAGTCCCGGACAGGCGTATATGGGACAGCCCCAGCATTTT.

The gene calls are TRBV4-1 and TRBJ2-2, with TRBD1 matching over 7 bases. The V segment lost 3 bases and the J segment 0 bases; nucleotides outside the gene matches: 10. The germline gives CDR1 MGHRA, CDR2 YSYEKL. The CDR3 extends over 18 amino acids. The DNA for the CDR3 is TGCGCCAGCAGCCAGTGGGGGCAGGGGGTTTCGAACACCGGGGAGCTGTTTTTT. It translates to CASSQWGQGVSNTGELFF.

Details on this clone: Other DNA sequences in the sample encode the same CDR3. The chain employs TRBV2 and TRBJ2-7; unclear D gene. V lost 4 bases, J lost 6 bases, and 4 bases lay in between. The CDR3 has 10 residues. CDR1 is SNHLY and CDR2 is FYNNEI in the germline V gene. CDR3 loop: CASSGSEQYF. CDR3 in DNA: TGTGCCAGCAGTGGGTCCGAGCAGTACTTC.

V gene TRBV7-9 combines with J gene TRBJ2-2; D may match TRBD1 or TRBD2 (5 bases each). Germline values: CDR1 SEHNR, CDR2 FQNEAQ (reference sequence). The ends were cut back, 8 bases at V and 4 bases at J, with 11 bases in the middle. This CDR3 region has 13 residues. This chain's CDR3 is CASQGAGTGELFF. Written as DNA, the CDR3 is TGTGCCAGCCAAGGGGCGGGCACCGGGGAGCTGTTTTTT.

The chain uses TRBV18 and TRBJ2-5; D gene uncertain. The ends were cut back, 3 bases at V and 3 bases at J, with 5 bases in the middle. CDR3 length: 12 amino acids. From germline, CDR1 is KGHSH and CDR2 LQKENI. The CDR3 sequence is CASSPQKETQYF. CDR3 DNA sequence: TGTGCCAGCTCACCGCAGAAAGAGACCCAGTACTTC.

This chain joins TRBV19 and TRBJ1-1, with a possible D match to TRBD1 (6 bases). Germline lookup yields CDR1 LNHDA and CDR2 SQIVND (reference sequence). V shed 3 bases and J shed 3 bases, with 20 bases lying between them. CDR3 length: 17 amino acids. CDR3 DNA sequence: TGTGCCAGTAGTATCCGTGGTAGGGGGACAAGGGACACTGAAGCTTTCTTT. Protein sequence: CASSIRGRGTRDTEAFF. Full variable domain (outside the CDR3, taken from reference TRBV19 and TRBJ1-1): DGGITQSPKYLFRKEGQNVTLSCEQNLNHDAMYWYRQDPGQGLRLIYYSQIVNDFQKGDIAEGYSVSREKKESFPLTVTSAQKNPTAFYLCASSIRGRGTRDTEAFFGQGTRLTVV.

In the case of this clone: This CDR3 is also generated by other DNA sequences in the sample. The chain is built from TRBV3-1 (or the pseudogene TRBV3-2) and TRBJ1-3; no clear D gene. This CDR3 contains 12 residues. The germline gives CDR1 LGHDT, CDR2 YNNKEL (reference sequence). The V and J ends lost 1 base and 4 bases respectively, with 2 bases between them. CDR3 loop: CASSQGGNTIYF. The CDR3 DNA sequence: TGTGCCAGCAGCCAAGGGGGAAACACCATATATTTT.

The genes are TRBV7-6 and TRBJ2-7; D call uncertain. The V gene's germline CDR1 is SGHVS and CDR2 FNYEAQ. V was cut by 1 base and J by 2 bases, with 9 bases left in between. The CDR3 spans 14 residues. The CDR3 DNA reads TGTGCCAGCAGCTTAGAACCGGCAACCTACGAGCAGTACTTC. Protein: CASSLEPATYEQYF.

The J gene is TRBJ1-2, the V gene TRBV18; TRBD1 might be the D (5 bases). Germline CDR1 reads KGHSH; CDR2 reads LQKENI. Trimming cost V 3 bases and J 8 bases, with 16 bases left between them. This CDR3 region has 14 residues. The CDR3 DNA sequence: TGTGCCAGCTCACCGGGGACGGGTTTCGGGGGCTACACCTTC. It codes for CASSPGTGFGGYTF.

In DNA form, the CDR3 reads TGTGCCAGTAGTGGGCCAGGGGGGACTGAAGCTTTCTTT. Translated: CASSGPGGTEAFF. This sequence joins TRBV19 and TRBJ1-1, with TRBD1 matching over 7 bases. The CDR3 totals 13 residues. V shed 5 bases and J 5 bases; nucleotides not matched to a gene: 5. From germline, CDR1 is LNHDA and CDR2 SQIVND (reference sequence).

This chain links TRBV19 with TRBJ2-3; D perhaps matches TRBD1 (5 bases). From germline, CDR1 is LNHDA and CDR2 SQIVND (reference sequence). Trimming removed 4 bases at V and 2 bases at J, with 16 bases between. The CDR3 has 16 residues. The CDR3 DNA follows: TGTGCCAGTAGTACCCAACGACAGATCTTCACAGATACGCAGTATTTT. It codes for CASSTQRQIFTDTQYF.

The rearrangement links TRBV6-2 or TRBV6-3 to TRBJ1-3; the D is unclear. Trimming removed 0 bases at V and 3 bases at J, with 15 bases between. CDR3 length: 17 residues. Per germline, CDR1 MNHEY and CDR2 SVGEGT. The CDR3 DNA sequence: TGTGCCAGCAGTTACTCTTGGACGGATCTCTTTGGAAACACCATATATTTT. It yields the protein CASSYSWTDLFGNTIYF.

This rearrangement joins TRBV6-6 to TRBJ2-7, with D unresolved. The germline gives CDR1 MNHNY, CDR2 SVGAGI (reference sequence). The CDR3 has 14 residues. V was clipped by 5 bases and J by 3 bases, with 14 bases between them. The CDR3 here is CASSRKNLDYEQYF. The CDR3 bases are TGTGCCAGCAGTAGGAAGAATTTAGACTACGAGCAGTACTTC.

The chain combines TRBV6-1 with TRBJ2-3, with D possibly being TRBD1 or TRBD2 (5 bases each). Germline V gene lookup returns CDR1 MNHNS and CDR2 SASEGT. This CDR3 is 15 amino acids long. With 2 bases removed from V and 5 bases from J, the gap between germline ends came to 14 bases. CDR3 nucleotide sequence: TGTGCCAGCAGTGAACGGTCAGGGAGTGGAGATACGCAGTATTTT. Amino acid sequence: CASSERSGSGDTQYF.

The genes are TRBV27 and TRBJ2-1; 13 nucleotides agree with TRBD2. Trimming at V came to 6 bases and at J to 7 bases, leaving 0 bases not matched to a gene. Per germline, CDR1 MNHEY and CDR2 SMNVEV (reference sequence). The CDR3 length is 13 residues. DNA for the CDR3: TGTGCCAGCAGGACTAGCGGGGGGAATGAGCAGTTCTTC. Amino acids: CASRTSGGNEQFF.

The gene calls are TRBV6-2 or TRBV6-3 and TRBJ1-1; D gene unclear. V shed 2 bases and J shed 5 bases, with 9 bases lying between them. The CDR3 length is 13 residues. The germline V gene encodes CDR1 MNHEY and CDR2 SVGEGT. The chain's CDR3 is CASSYAQGTEAFF. CDR3 DNA: TGTGCCAGCAGTTACGCACAAGGAACTGAAGCTTTCTTT.

V is TRBV7-8 and J is TRBJ2-7, with D perhaps TRBD2 (7 bases). Trimming took off 0 bases at V and 4 bases at J, with 13 bases between the two ends. Looked up from germline, CDR1 is SGHVS and CDR2 is FQNEAQ. The length of the CDR3 is 15 residues. CDR3 sequence: CASSLAGGTTYEQYF. The CDR3 DNA reads TGTGCCAGCAGCTTAGCGGGGGGGACAACTTACGAGCAGTACTTC.

This chain joins TRBV28 and TRBJ2-7; D is uncertain. This CDR3 has 12 amino acids. From germline, CDR1 is MDHEN and CDR2 SYDVKM. The V end lost 5 bases, the J end lost 6 bases, and 11 bases lay between the germline ends. CDR3 sequence (DNA): TGTGCCAGCAGTCCGGACCTTCGCGAGCAGTACTTC. Translation: CASSPDLREQYF.